The 20 T cell receptor beta chains below all came from one sample that was sequenced in a study of OX40 agonist ivuxolimab in advanced cancers. Profiled with immunoSEQ multiplex PCR; TCRdb holds only in-frame clones, not every one. Found here are about 78,000 clones, roughly 84% of them singletons; the top ten hold 0.2% to 0.3%. Material: CD4+ or CD8+ T cells sorted from blood, obtained in a trial of the OX40 agonist ivuxolimab. These receptors were obtained from an adult with an advanced solid tumor such as melanoma, head and neck, liver or kidney cancer.

This clone was recorded only once. This chain joins TRBV2 and TRBJ1-5, with no clear D. The CDR3 runs 15 residues. From germline, CDR1 is SNHLY and CDR2 FYNNEI. The V end lost 5 bases, the J end lost 4 bases, and 15 bases lay between the germline ends. CDR3 sequence: CASSKEGTKNQPQHF. The CDR3 coding sequence is TGTGCCAGCAGTAAGGAGGGTACCAAGAATCAGCCCCAGCATTTT.

V is TRBV5-1 and J is TRBJ2-1, with 14 bases aligning to TRBD2. The CDR3 consists of 16 residues. The V segment lost 4 bases and the J segment 6 bases; nucleotides outside the gene matches: 6. CDR1 is SGHRS, CDR2 YFSETQ, per germline. Here the CDR3 reads CASSPRGTSGSNEQFF. DNA of the CDR3: TGCGCCAGCAGCCCAAGAGGGACTAGCGGGAGCAATGAGCAGTTCTTC.

The chain has TRBV6-5 and TRBJ2-2, with 7 nucleotides matching TRBD2. This CDR3 spans 13 amino acids. The junction had 2 bases not matched to a gene; V was cut back by 4 bases and J by 6 bases. CDR1 MNHEY and CDR2 SVGAGI come from the germline V gene. The CDR3 coding sequence is TGTGCCAGCAGTTCAGCGGGATCCGGGGAGCTGTTTTTT. It is translated as CASSSAGSGELFF.

The chain links TRBV13 to TRBJ2-3, with 7 bases aligning to TRBD2. V gave up 5 bases and J gave up 0 bases; unmatched junction bases: 8. CDR1 PRHDT and CDR2 FYEKMQ come from the germline V gene (reference sequence). The CDR3 sequence is 16 residues long. CDR3 in amino acids: CASSALLAKSTDTQYF. As DNA, the CDR3 is TGTGCCAGCAGCGCCTTACTAGCGAAGAGCACAGATACGCAGTATTTT.

This clone was detected a few times. This chain connects TRBV5-8 to TRBJ1-4; D gene unclear. CDR1 is SGHTS, CDR2 YDEGEE, per germline. V was pared by 1 base and J by 5 bases, with 9 bases between. The CDR3 sequence is 14 residues long. Here the CDR3 DNA reads TGTGCCAGCAGCTTGAAGCAGAACAATGAAAAACTGTTTTTT. Translated, it gives CASSLKQNNEKLFF.

In DNA form, the CDR3 reads TGTGCCAGCAGCCCTAATACCGGGACAGGGGAACTGCGGCAGTTCTTC. Protein sequence: CASSPNTGTGELRQFF. The chain has TRBV7-6 and TRBJ2-1, with 10 bases fitting TRBD1. Germline V gene data show CDR1 as SGHVS and CDR2 as FNYEAQ. The CDR3 totals 16 residues. V lost 5 bases to trimming and J lost 12 bases; unmatched junction nucleotides: 16.

The chain joins TRBV11-3 to TRBJ1-1, with TRBD1 matching over 8 bases. This CDR3 contains 14 residues. Germline CDR1 and CDR2: SGHNT and YENEEA. Trimming took 2 bases from V and 6 from J; bases not matched to a gene: 5. The chain's CDR3 is CASSLRTGFAEAFF. Here the CDR3 DNA reads TGTGCCAGCAGCTTAAGGACAGGGTTTGCTGAAGCTTTCTTT.

The rearrangement uses TRBV7-2 and TRBJ2-7; TRBD2 matches at 9 bases. The CDR3 extends over 17 amino acids. J was trimmed by 4 bases and V by 5 bases; bases with no gene match: 15. Germline loops: CDR1 SGHTA, CDR2 FQGNSA. CDR3 DNA sequence: TGTGCCAGCAGCCTCACCGGAGCGGGAGGTAGTAGATACGAGCAGTACTTC. This gives the protein CASSLTGAGGSRYEQYF. Full variable domain (missing parts from reference TRBV7-2 and TRBJ2-7): GAGVSQSPSNKVTEKGKDVELRCDPISGHTALYWYRQSLGQGLEFLIYFQGNSAPDKSGLPSDRFSAERTGGSVSTLTIQRTQQEDSAVYLCASSLTGAGGSRYEQYFGPGTRLTVT.

This rearrangement joins TRBV9 to TRBJ2-4, with D possibly matching TRBD2 (5 bases). This CDR3 contains 14 residues. CDR1 is SGDLS, CDR2 YYNGEE, per germline. Trimming removed 2 bases at V and 1 base at J, with 7 bases between. In DNA form, the CDR3 reads TGTGCCAGCAGCGTGAGAGGGGCCAAAAACATTCAGTACTTC. Protein product: CASSVRGAKNIQYF.

The chain recombines TRBV13 with TRBJ2-1; maybe TRBD2 (6 bases). From germline, CDR1 is PRHDT and CDR2 FYEKMQ (reference sequence). V was shortened by 5 bases and J by 5 bases, with 10 bases between the two germline ends. CDR3 length: 13 residues. The CDR3: CASSRDSNNEQFF. CDR3 nucleotides: TGTGCCAGCAGCCGGGACTCGAACAATGAGCAGTTCTTC.

The CDR3 DNA follows: TGTGCCAGCAGTGGGGGACAGGGTCGGAGCACAGATACGCAGTATTTT. It specifies CASSGGQGRSTDTQYF. The chain recombines TRBV6-1 with TRBJ2-3; TRBD1 matches at 9 bases. CDR1 is MNHNS, CDR2 SASEGT, per germline. Trimming cost V 4 bases and J 0 bases; bases outside gene matches: 5. This CDR3 comprises 16 residues.

This clone appeared once. V gene TRBV7-8 combines with J gene TRBJ2-7; TRBD1 is a possible D gene (5 bases). The CDR3 has 13 residues. Germline CDR1 SGHVS, CDR2 FQNEAQ. The V gene lost 3 bases and the J gene lost 4 bases, with 10 bases spanning the gap. CDR3 in DNA: TGTGCCAGCAGCTTGAGGACATCATACGAGCAGTACTTC. Translated, it gives CASSLRTSYEQYF.

The chain employs TRBV7-2 and TRBJ2-4; D gene unclear. Trimming removed 1 base from V and 0 bases from J, with 10 bases in between. CDR3 length: 16 amino acids. CDR1 and CDR2 from the germline V gene are SGHTA and FQGNSA. Here the CDR3 reads CASSLDSGLAKNIQYF. The DNA for the CDR3 is TGTGCCAGCAGCTTAGATAGTGGATTAGCCAAAAACATTCAGTACTTC.

This clone was counted once. DNA of the CDR3: TGTGCCAGCAGCTCCCGGACGGGAGCAGATACGCAGTATTTT. Translated: CASSSRTGADTQYF. The V call is TRBV7-9, the J call TRBJ2-3, with TRBD2 as a possible D gene (6 bases). Trimming left V 4 bases short and J 4 bases short, with 12 bases between. CDR3 length equals 14 residues. In germline, CDR1 is SEHNR, CDR2 FQNEAQ (reference sequence).

The chain couples TRBV4-1 to TRBJ2-6; unclear D gene. The CDR3 sequence is 16 residues long. Germline assignment: CDR1 MGHRA and CDR2 YSYEKL. With 0 bases removed from V and 2 bases from J, the gap between germline ends came to 8 bases. The CDR3 loop is CASSQDFRAGANVLTF. In DNA form, the CDR3 reads TGCGCCAGCAGCCAAGATTTTCGGGCTGGGGCCAACGTCCTGACTTTC.

The chain is built from TRBV7-9 and TRBJ2-1; D remains unclear. Germline-derived CDR1 and CDR2 are SEHNR and FQNEAQ (reference sequence). The CDR3 runs 12 residues. V lost 4 bases to trimming and J lost 10 bases, with 11 bases between them. For the CDR3, the DNA is TGTGCCAGCAGCTCGCTTACTCGGGAGCAGTTCTTC. Its protein is CASSSLTREQFF.

This chain links TRBV9 with TRBJ1-1; TRBD1 matches 9 bases. This CDR3 spans 16 amino acids. The germline gives CDR1 SGDLS, CDR2 YYNGEE. V trimming: 3 bases; J trimming: 4 bases; junction bases outside the gene matches: 10. In DNA, the CDR3 is TGTGCCAGCAGCGGGGGACAGGGCCAGGTTTTCACTGAAGCTTTCTTT. Translating gives CASSGGQGQVFTEAFF.

This chain connects TRBV6-6 to TRBJ1-5; TRBD1 aligns across 9 bases. The CDR3 has 14 residues. Germline V gene lookup returns CDR1 MNHNY and CDR2 SVGAGI (reference sequence). The V and J ends lost 6 bases and 5 bases, in that order; junction bases with no gene match: 5. The CDR3 protein is CASSPGQGDQPQHF. In DNA form, the CDR3 reads TGTGCCAGCAGCCCGGGACAGGGTGATCAGCCCCAGCATTTT.

The rearrangement links TRBV9 to TRBJ1-1; weak D call: TRBD1 (5 bases). With 0 bases removed from V and 5 bases from J, the gap between germline ends came to 14 bases. The CDR3 consists of 15 residues. Germline V gives CDR1 SGDLS, CDR2 YYNGEE. CDR3 residues: CASSVGGVGNTEAFF. CDR3 bases: TGTGCCAGCAGCGTAGGAGGGGTAGGTAATACTGAAGCTTTCTTT.

This chain uses TRBV2 with TRBJ1-5; D ambiguous. Germline lookup yields CDR1 SNHLY and CDR2 FYNNEI. The CDR3 consists of 12 residues. V lost 8 bases and J 0 bases, leaving 5 bases between the germline ends. The CDR3 region has the DNA TGTGCCAGCGGAGATAGCAATCAGCCCCAGCATTTT. As protein: CASGDSNQPQHF. Variable domain in full (rest from reference TRBV2 and TRBJ1-5): EPEVTQTPSHQVTQMGQEVILRCVPISNHLYFYWYRQILGQKVEFLVSFYNNEISEKSEIFDDQFSVERPDGSNFTLKIRSTKLEDSAMYFCASGDSNQPQHFGDGTRLSIL.